These T cell receptor beta chains were read from a single sample in a study of shared clonotypes between healthy human individuals. Clones were read by immunoSEQ multiplex PCR, and TCRdb kept only the in-frame ones, dropping some. The data hold more than 1.2 million clones, with approximately 98.5% observed a single time. Sequencing was performed on naive CD4+ T cells sorted from blood. Receptors originate from a man between 25 and 39 years old in good health. CDR3s include the opening cysteine and the closing phenylalanine or tryptophan. A D gene is named only where the DNA matches it firmly. Clone sizes are given selectively: once, few, many, or a class where the clone is expanded.

d_call: NA
v_call: TRBV9
cdr3_length: 13
clone_size: NA
j_call: TRBJ2-2
cdr3_nt: TGTGCCAGCAGCGTAGTCCCCCACGGGGAGCTGTTTTTT
cdr3_aa: CASSVVPHGELFF

d_call: NA
v_call: TRBV20-1
cdr3_length: 11
clone_size: NA
j_call: TRBJ2-5
cdr3_nt: TGCAGTGCGGGTACTGTCGGGACCCAGTACTTC
cdr3_aa: CSAGTVGTQYF

d_call: TRBD1
v_call: TRBV28
cdr3_length: 14
clone_size: NA
j_call: TRBJ2-5
cdr3_nt: TGTGCCAGCAGTCCGGACAGGGTCCGAGAGACCCAGTACTTC
cdr3_aa: CASSPDRVRETQYF

d_call: NA
v_call: TRBV4-2
cdr3_length: 14
clone_size: NA
j_call: TRBJ1-2
cdr3_nt: TGTGCCAGCAGCCAACGGTCAAGGGGGGATGGCTACACCTTC
cdr3_aa: CASSQRSRGDGYTF

d_call: NA
v_call: TRBV2
cdr3_length: 12
clone_size: NA
j_call: TRBJ1-3
cdr3_nt: TGTGCCAGCAGTGAATCTGGAAACACCATATATTTT
cdr3_aa: CASSESGNTIYF

d_call: NA
v_call: TRBV5-4
cdr3_length: 15
clone_size: NA
j_call: TRBJ2-2
cdr3_nt: TGTGCCAGCAGCTCTCCAGGACTACAGACCGGGGAGCTGTTTTTT
cdr3_aa: CASSSPGLQTGELFF

d_call: NA
v_call: TRBV5-1
cdr3_length: 13
clone_size: NA
j_call: TRBJ2-7
cdr3_nt: TGCGCCAGTTCCCGGGACACCTCCTACGAGCAGTACTTC
cdr3_aa: CASSRDTSYEQYF

d_call: NA
v_call: TRBV11-2
cdr3_length: 19
clone_size: NA
j_call: TRBJ2-7
cdr3_nt: TGTGCCAGCAGCTTAGGACCTAGCGTGACTAAAAAGCTAGATTACGAGCAGTACTTC
cdr3_aa: CASSLGPSVTKKLDYEQYF

d_call: NA
v_call: TRBV19
cdr3_length: 15
clone_size: NA
j_call: TRBJ1-1
cdr3_nt: TGTGCCAGTTGCGCGCCGGGACTCAGGAACACTGAAGCTTTCTTT
cdr3_aa: CASCAPGLRNTEAFF

d_call: NA
v_call: TRBV5-1
cdr3_length: 13
clone_size: NA
j_call: TRBJ1-1
cdr3_nt: TGCGCCAGCAGCCTACAGGGTGAAACTGAAGCTTTCTTT
cdr3_aa: CASSLQGETEAFF

d_call: TRBD2
v_call: TRBV27
cdr3_length: 16
clone_size: NA
j_call: TRBJ2-3
cdr3_nt: TGTGCCAGCAGTTTCATAGCGGGGTCTAGCACAGATACGCAGTATTTT
cdr3_aa: CASSFIAGSSTDTQYF

d_call: NA
v_call: TRBV28
cdr3_length: 12
clone_size: NA
j_call: TRBJ1-4
cdr3_nt: TGTGCCAGCAGTGTTAGTAATGAAAAACTGTTTTTT
cdr3_aa: CASSVSNEKLFF

d_call: NA
v_call: TRBV7-7
cdr3_length: 14
clone_size: once
j_call: TRBJ2-1
cdr3_nt: TGTGCTAGCAGCTTAGAAGCGGAGTACAATGAGCAGTTCTTC
cdr3_aa: CASSLEAEYNEQFF

d_call: TRBD1
v_call: TRBV30
cdr3_length: 14
clone_size: NA
j_call: TRBJ2-7
cdr3_nt: TGTGCCTGGAGCGGGGACAGGGGATCCTACGAGCAGTACTTC
cdr3_aa: CAWSGDRGSYEQYF

d_call: NA
v_call: TRBV6-1
cdr3_length: 16
clone_size: NA
j_call: TRBJ2-7
cdr3_nt: TGTGCCAGCAGTGAAAGTGGTAGCGACATAACCTACGAGCAGTACTTC
cdr3_aa: CASSESGSDITYEQYF

d_call: NA
v_call: TRBV18
cdr3_length: 16
clone_size: NA
j_call: TRBJ2-7
cdr3_nt: TGTGCCAGCTCCCCCGCTCGACAGAGTGGATCCTACGAGCAGTACTTC
cdr3_aa: CASSPARQSGSYEQYF

d_call: TRBD2
v_call: TRBV15
cdr3_length: 15
clone_size: NA
j_call: TRBJ2-1
cdr3_nt: TGTGCCACCAGCCCGCCTGGGACTAGCCGCCATGAGCAGTTCTTC
cdr3_aa: CATSPPGTSRHEQFF

d_call: NA
v_call: TRBV7-9
cdr3_length: 13
clone_size: NA
j_call: TRBJ2-1
cdr3_nt: TGTGCCAGCAGCTTAGGGTGGCCGGGGAAGCAGTTCTTC
cdr3_aa: CASSLGWPGKQFF

d_call: NA
v_call: TRBV5-1
cdr3_length: 15
clone_size: NA
j_call: TRBJ2-1
cdr3_nt: TGCGCCAGCAGCTTGATGGACCCACCGGAGAATGAGCAGTTCTTC
cdr3_aa: CASSLMDPPENEQFF

d_call: NA
v_call: TRBV15
cdr3_length: 10
clone_size: NA
j_call: TRBJ1-4
cdr3_nt: TGTGCCACCAGAGCACTAAAACTGTTTTTT
cdr3_aa: CATRALKLFF

d_call: TRBD1
v_call: TRBV28
cdr3_length: 14
clone_size: NA
j_call: TRBJ2-3
cdr3_nt: TGTGCCAGCAGTGCCGGACAGGCACCAGATACGCAGTATTTT
cdr3_aa: CASSAGQAPDTQYF

d_call: TRBD2
v_call: TRBV7-2
cdr3_length: 18
clone_size: NA
j_call: TRBJ2-5
cdr3_nt: TGTGCCAGCAGCTCCCGTGGGGTAGCGGGAGGGCCTAGGGAGACCCAGTACTTC
cdr3_aa: CASSSRGVAGGPRETQYF

d_call: NA
v_call: TRBV2
cdr3_length: 13
clone_size: NA
j_call: TRBJ2-2
cdr3_nt: TGTGCCAGCCTCCGCGCCCAAGCCGGGGAGCTGTTTTTT
cdr3_aa: CASLRAQAGELFF

d_call: TRBD1
v_call: TRBV5-6
cdr3_length: 16
clone_size: once
j_call: TRBJ2-7
cdr3_nt: TGTGCCAGCAGCCCAAAACAGGGGTCGTTCTTTGGCGAGCAGTACTTC
cdr3_aa: CASSPKQGSFFGEQYF

d_call: NA
v_call: TRBV5-1
cdr3_length: 18
clone_size: NA
j_call: TRBJ1-2
cdr3_nt: TGCGCCAGCAGCTTGGATCTGGGGCGCCGGTTTCAGGCCTATGGCTACACCTTC
cdr3_aa: CASSLDLGRRFQAYGYTF

d_call: TRBD2
v_call: TRBV11-1
cdr3_length: 16
clone_size: once
j_call: TRBJ2-7
cdr3_nt: TGTGCCAGCAGCCTAAGGCGGCTAGCGGGACCCTACGAGCAGTACTTC
cdr3_aa: CASSLRRLAGPYEQYF

d_call: NA
v_call: TRBV7-9
cdr3_length: 13
clone_size: NA
j_call: TRBJ1-2
cdr3_nt: TGTGCCAGCAGCTACGGACGGATCTATGGCTACACCTTC
cdr3_aa: CASSYGRIYGYTF

d_call: TRBD1
v_call: TRBV25-1
cdr3_length: 15
clone_size: NA
j_call: TRBJ2-7
cdr3_nt: TGTGCCACCTCCGGTGCAGGGGGCGTCTCCTACGAGCAGTACTTC
cdr3_aa: CATSGAGGVSYEQYF

d_call: NA
v_call: TRBV4-3
cdr3_length: 16
clone_size: NA
j_call: TRBJ2-7
cdr3_nt: TGCGCCAGCAGCCAAGATGCCCGGGACATAACCTACGAGCAGTACTTC
cdr3_aa: CASSQDARDITYEQYF

d_call: NA
v_call: TRBV10-3
cdr3_length: 17
clone_size: NA
j_call: TRBJ2-4
cdr3_nt: TGTGCCATCAGTGAGTCGAATGGCGGGATAGCCAAAAACATTCAGTACTTC
cdr3_aa: CAISESNGGIAKNIQYF

d_call: NA
v_call: TRBV5-5
cdr3_length: 15
clone_size: NA
j_call: TRBJ2-2
cdr3_nt: TGTGCCAGCAGGGGGAGCCGAGGTCAGGCCGGGGAGCTGTTTTTT
cdr3_aa: CASRGSRGQAGELFF

d_call: NA
v_call: TRBV18
cdr3_length: 13
clone_size: NA
j_call: TRBJ2-3
cdr3_nt: TGTGCCAGCTCACCATCTTTCACAGATACGCAGTATTTT
cdr3_aa: CASSPSFTDTQYF

d_call: NA
v_call: TRBV7-9
cdr3_length: 15
clone_size: NA
j_call: TRBJ1-4
cdr3_nt: TGTGCCAGCAGCCCGGACTCAATTAAAGGCGAAAAACTGTTTTTT
cdr3_aa: CASSPDSIKGEKLFF

d_call: TRBD2
v_call: TRBV15
cdr3_length: 18
clone_size: NA
j_call: TRBJ2-1
cdr3_nt: TGTGCCACCAGCAGAGATGGGACTAGCGTACCGGGAGTTGATGAGCAGTTCTTC
cdr3_aa: CATSRDGTSVPGVDEQFF

d_call: TRBD1
v_call: TRBV28
cdr3_length: 15
clone_size: NA
j_call: TRBJ1-1
cdr3_nt: TGTGCCAGCAGTTTAAGGACAGGGGGCTTCACTGAAGCTTTCTTT
cdr3_aa: CASSLRTGGFTEAFF

d_call: NA
v_call: TRBV4-3
cdr3_length: 18
clone_size: NA
j_call: TRBJ1-4
cdr3_nt: TGCGCCAGCAGCCAGACTCCGGGACACCTTGCAACTAATGAAAAACTGTTTTTT
cdr3_aa: CASSQTPGHLATNEKLFF